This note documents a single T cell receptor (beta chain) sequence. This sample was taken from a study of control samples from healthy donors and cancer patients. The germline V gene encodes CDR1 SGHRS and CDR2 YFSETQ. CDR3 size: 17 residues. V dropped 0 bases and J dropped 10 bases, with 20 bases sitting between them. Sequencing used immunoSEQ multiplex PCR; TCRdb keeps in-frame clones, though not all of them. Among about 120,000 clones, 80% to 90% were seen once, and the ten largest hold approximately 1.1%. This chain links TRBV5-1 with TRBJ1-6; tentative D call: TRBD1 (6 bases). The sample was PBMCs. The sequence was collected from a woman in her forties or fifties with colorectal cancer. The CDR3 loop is CASSLGGADSYGSPLHF. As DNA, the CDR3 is TGCGCCAGCAGCTTGGGGGGGGCAGACAGCTACGGGTCACCCCTCCACTTT.